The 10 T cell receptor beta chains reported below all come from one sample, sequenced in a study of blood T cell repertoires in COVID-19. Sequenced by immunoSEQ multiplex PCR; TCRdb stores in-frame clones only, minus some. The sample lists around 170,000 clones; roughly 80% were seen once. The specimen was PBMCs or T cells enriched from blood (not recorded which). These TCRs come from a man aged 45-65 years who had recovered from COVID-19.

CDR3 DNA sequence: TGCAGCGTTCGACAGGGTATTTACGAGCAGTACTTC. This sequence encodes CSVRQGIYEQYF. The rearrangement links TRBV29-1 to TRBJ2-7; 7 bases line up with TRBD1. Germline V CDR1 and CDR2: SQVTM, ANQGSEA. J lost 4 bases, V lost 5 bases, and 5 bases had no gene match. The length of the CDR3 is 12 residues.

CDR3 sequence reads: CASSKGAVSEAFF. The CDR3 DNA is TGTGCCAGCTCAAAGGGGGCGGTCTCCGAAGCTTTCTTT. V and J are TRBV18 and TRBJ1-1; TRBD1 matches 7 bases. V lost 5 bases and J lost 8; bases outside the gene matches: 8. Germline V gives CDR1 KGHSH, CDR2 LQKENI. This CDR3 is 13 amino acids long. Full variable domain (rest looked up from reference TRBV18 and TRBJ1-1): NAGVMQNPRHLVRRRGQEARLRCSPMKGHSHVYWYRQLPEEGLKFMVYLQKENIIDESGMPKERFSAEFPKEGPSILRIQQVVRGDSAAYFCASSKGAVSEAFFGQGTRLTVV.

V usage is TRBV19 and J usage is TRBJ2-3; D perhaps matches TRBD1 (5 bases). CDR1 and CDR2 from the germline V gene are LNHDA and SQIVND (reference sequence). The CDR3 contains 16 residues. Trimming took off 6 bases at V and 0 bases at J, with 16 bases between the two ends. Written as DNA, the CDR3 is TGTGCCAGTAGAAAAGGGGTTATGGGAAGCACAGATACGCAGTATTTT. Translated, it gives CASRKGVMGSTDTQYF.

CDR3 protein: CASSLDRGWPYEQYF. CDR3 sequence (DNA): TGTGCCAGCAGCTTAGACCGGGGTTGGCCCTACGAGCAGTACTTC. The genes are TRBV7-9 and TRBJ2-7; D possibly corresponds to TRBD2 (5 bases). The CDR3 totals 15 residues. The germline V and J ends were trimmed by 1 base and 2 bases, with 12 bases remaining between them. The germline gives CDR1 SEHNR, CDR2 FQNEAQ (reference sequence).

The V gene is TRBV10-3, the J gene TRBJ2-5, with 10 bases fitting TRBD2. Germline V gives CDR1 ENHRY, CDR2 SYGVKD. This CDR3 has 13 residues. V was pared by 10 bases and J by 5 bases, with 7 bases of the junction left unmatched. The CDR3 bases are TGTGCCAGCCGGCTAGCGGGGGAGGAGACCCAGTACTTC. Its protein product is CASRLAGEETQYF.

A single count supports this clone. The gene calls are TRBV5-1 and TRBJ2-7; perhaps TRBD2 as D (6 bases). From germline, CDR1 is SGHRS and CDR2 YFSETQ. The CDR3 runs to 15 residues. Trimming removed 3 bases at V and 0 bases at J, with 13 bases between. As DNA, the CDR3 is TGCGCCAGCAGCTCGGAGGGGATGGGCTCCTACGAGCAGTACTTC. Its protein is CASSSEGMGSYEQYF.

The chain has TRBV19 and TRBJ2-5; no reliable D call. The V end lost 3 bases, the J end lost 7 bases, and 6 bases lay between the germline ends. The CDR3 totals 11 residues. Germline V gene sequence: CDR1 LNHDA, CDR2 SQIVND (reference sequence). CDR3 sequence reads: CASSMSGTQYF. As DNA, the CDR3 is TGTGCCAGTAGTATGTCCGGGACCCAGTACTTC. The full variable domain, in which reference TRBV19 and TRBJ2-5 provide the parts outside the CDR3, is DGGITQSPKYLFRKEGQNVTLSCEQNLNHDAMYWYRQDPGQGLRLIYYSQIVNDFQKGDIAEGYSVSREKKESFPLTVTSAQKNPTAFYLCASSMSGTQYFGPGTRLLVL.

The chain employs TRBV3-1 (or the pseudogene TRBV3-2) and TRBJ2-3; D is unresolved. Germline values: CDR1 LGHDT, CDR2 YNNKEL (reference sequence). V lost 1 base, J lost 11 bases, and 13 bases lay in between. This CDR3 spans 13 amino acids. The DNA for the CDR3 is TGTGCCAGCAGCCAAGGATCAGGTTTGAAGCAGTATTTT. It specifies CASSQGSGLKQYF.

CDR3 DNA sequence: TGTGCCGTACAGGGTGCTAATGAAAAACTGTTTTTT. This sequence encodes CAVQGANEKLFF. V is TRBV24-1 and J is TRBJ1-4; D may be TRBD1 (6 bases). Trimming shortened V by 12 bases and J by 3 bases, and 10 bases separated the two germline ends. CDR3 size: 12 residues. Germline V gives CDR1 KGHDR, CDR2 SFDVKD.

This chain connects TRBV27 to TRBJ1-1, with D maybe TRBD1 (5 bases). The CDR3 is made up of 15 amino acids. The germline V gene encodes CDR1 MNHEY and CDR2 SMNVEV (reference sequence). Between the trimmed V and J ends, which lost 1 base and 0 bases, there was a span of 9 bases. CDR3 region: CASSLLGGMNTEAFF. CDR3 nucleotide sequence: TGTGCCAGCAGTTTATTGGGGGGAATGAACACTGAAGCTTTCTTT.